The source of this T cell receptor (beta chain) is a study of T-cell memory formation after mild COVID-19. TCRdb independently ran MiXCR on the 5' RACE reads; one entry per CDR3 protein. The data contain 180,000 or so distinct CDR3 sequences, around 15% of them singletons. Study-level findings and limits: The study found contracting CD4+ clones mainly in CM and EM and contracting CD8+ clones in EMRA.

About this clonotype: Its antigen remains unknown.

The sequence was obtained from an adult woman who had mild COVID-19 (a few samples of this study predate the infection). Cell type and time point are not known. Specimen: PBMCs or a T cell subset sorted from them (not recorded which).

The CDR3: CASSIRQGELRVYGYTF. CDR3 nucleotides: TGTGCCAGTAGTATCCGACAGGGAGAATTACGCGTCTATGGCTACACCTTC. V usage is TRBV19 and J usage is TRBJ1-2, with 7 bases that match TRBD1. With 3 bases clipped from V and 4 bases from J, the junction kept 14 bases outside the gene matches. CDR3 length equals 17 residues. CDR1 LNHDA and CDR2 SQIVND come from the germline V gene (reference sequence).